Only a few counts were recorded for the clone carrying this TCR beta chain. The antigen is unknown. Reverse transcription of all isolated RNA meant that expressed TCRB transcripts were sequenced. The data were produced by immunoSEQ multiplex PCR, yet TCRdb's version contains in-frame clones alone and is incomplete. The sample has approximately 600,000 clones, around 11% seen once. Cell sorting via CD45RO/CCR7/CD25/CD127/CD95/CD27 was performed to obtain CD4+ naive, central memory, regulatory and stem cell-like memory cells. Germline lookup yields CDR1 MGHDK and CDR2 SYGVNS. J lost 7 bases, V lost 10 bases, and 13 bases had no gene match. This CDR3 has 15 amino acids. This specimen comes from a study of beta chain features in type 1 diabetes. Broader study findings: All four CD4+ subsets from Type 1 diabetes patients carried moderately but significantly shorter TCRB CDR3s.

The sequence came from a man younger than 45 with type 1 diabetes. The sequenced material came from naive CD4+ T cells from blood. The chain carries TRBV25-1 and TRBJ1-6; 7 bases match TRBD1. The CDR3 DNA sequence: TGTGCCACTCTCGGCACAGACAGGGAGAATTCACCCCTCCACTTT. It translates to CATLGTDRENSPLHF.